This T cell receptor (beta chain) was observed in a study of OX40 agonist ivuxolimab in advanced cancers. Using immunoSEQ multiplex PCR, the repertoire was profiled, and TCRdb retains in-frame clones only, with some absent. The sample consists of almost 90,000 clones, 87% of them appearing once. Sampled blood was obtained at baseline, cycle 4 day 1, and cycle 7 day 1. As regards this clone: Its target is unknown.

Study observations and caveats: Dose levels from 0.1 to 3.0 mg/kg saw CD4+ and CD8+ blood T cells expand clonally by week 6.

Germline CDR1 reads SGHRS; CDR2 reads YFSETQ. This CDR3 has 14 residues. V shed 4 bases and J 0 bases; nucleotides not matched to a gene: 3. This TCR was sampled from an adult with an advanced solid tumor such as melanoma, head and neck, liver or kidney cancer. This sample comprised CD4+ or CD8+ T cells sorted from blood, obtained in a trial of the OX40 agonist ivuxolimab. The chain uses TRBV5-1 and TRBJ1-1; 7 bases line up with TRBD1. DNA of the CDR3: TGCGCCAGCAGCCCCGGACAGGTGAACACTGAAGCTTTCTTT. Amino acids: CASSPGQVNTEAFF.